These T cell receptor beta chains were read from a single sample in a study of T cell repertoires in cytomegalovirus infection. TCRdb recomputed calls from the reads with MiXCR, one row per CDR3 protein. The profile shows fewer than 550,000 distinct CDR3 sequences, around 32% of them singletons. Sequenced material: PBMCs. These receptor sequences come from a human donor in good health (CMV status not recorded). Some clones in this sample may be carry-over from other donors' samples. Both conserved end residues are part of each CDR3. Fields, in order: J gene, D gene, V gene, clone size, CDR3 protein, CDR3 DNA. The D gene is left open where the match is weak. Clone size is shown for a subset of rows, as once, few, many or a class of expanded clone.

>TRBJ2-2|-|TRBV7-8|many
CASSFSRVTGELFF
TGTGCCAGCAGCTTTTCCAGGGTTACCGGGGAGCTGTTTTTT
>TRBJ1-5|-|TRBV20-1|-
CSARDRGINQPQHF
TGCAGTGCTAGAGATCGGGGAATCAATCAGCCCCAGCATTTT
>TRBJ2-3|-|TRBV5-5|once
CASSLEWLAETQSF
TGTGCCAGCAGCTTGGAGTGGTTGGCGGAGACGCAGTCTTTT
>TRBJ2-1|TRBD1|TRBV25-1|-
CASSEYPGQGARPYNEQFF
TGTGCCAGCAGTGAATATCCGGGACAGGGGGCAAGACCCTACAATGAGCAGTTCTTC
>TRBJ2-5|TRBD2|TRBV20-1|few
CSARSGGVYQETQYF
TGCAGTGCACGTAGCGGGGGAGTGTACCAAGAGACCCAGTACTTC
>TRBJ2-1|-|TRBV19|-
CASSSPPYNEQFF
TGTGCCAGTAGTAGCCCACCTTACAATGAGCAGTTCTTC
>TRBJ1-4|-|TRBV19|-
CASSAIYQTAQNEKLFF
TGTGCCAGTAGTGCCATCTACCAGACAGCACAAAATGAAAAACTGTTTTTT
>TRBJ1-2|TRBD1|TRBV7-2|-
CASSLGQGRYYGYTF
TGTGCCAGCAGCTTAGGACAGGGGCGATACTATGGCTACACCTTC
>TRBJ2-1|-|TRBV28|-
CASSPSGINVNEQFF
TGTGCCAGCAGCCCTTCGGGCATAAATGTCAATGAGCAGTTCTTC
>TRBJ1-6|-|TRBV7-6|many
CASSLGQGRNSPLHF
TGTGCCAGCAGCTTAGGCCAGGGGAGAAATTCACCCCTCCACTTT
>TRBJ2-7|-|TRBV7-4|-
CASSGHPRPDEQYF
TGTGCCAGCAGCGGGCACCCACGCCCGGACGAGCAGTACTTC
>TRBJ2-5|-|TRBV5-1|few
CASSLGLSQETQYF
TGCGCCAGCAGCTTGGGACTGTCGCAAGAGACCCAGTACTTC
>TRBJ2-1|TRBD2|TRBV6-5|-
CASSYIAGEGNEQFF
TGTGCCAGCAGTTACATAGCGGGGGAGGGCAATGAGCAGTTCTTC
>TRBJ1-4|-|TRBV7-8|many
CASSSMPGLLNEKLFF
TGTGCCAGCAGCTCGATGCCGGGACTGCTTAATGAAAAACTGTTTTTT
>TRBJ2-7|-|TRBV28|few
CASSPPSAYLYEQYF
TGTGCCAGCAGTCCGCCCTCGGCATATCTCTACGAGCAGTACTTC
>TRBJ2-2|-|TRBV2|-
CASKGGLNTGELFF
TGTGCCAGCAAGGGGGGGCTAAACACCGGGGAGCTGTTTTTT
>TRBJ1-2|TRBD1|TRBV4-1|few
CASSQVERAGTGFPLRGYTF
TGTGCCAGCAGCCAAGTCGAGCGGGCCGGGACAGGGTTTCCGTTACGGGGCTACACCTTC
>TRBJ1-6|-|TRBV6-6|-
CASSPDVSFLGNSPLHF
TGTGCCAGCAGCCCCGATGTGTCCTTTTTGGGCAATTCACCCCTCCACTTT
>TRBJ2-1|TRBD2|TRBV6-6|-
CASSLLAGTYNEQFF
TGTGCCAGCAGCTTACTAGCGGGGACCTACAATGAGCAGTTCTTC
>TRBJ2-7|-|TRBV12-5|few
CADQGWRERSYEQYF
TGTGCTGATCAAGGGTGGAGGGAACGCTCCTACGAGCAGTACTTC
>TRBJ1-2|-|TRBV6-1|-
CASSLDRRNYGYTF
TGTGCCAGCAGCCTAGACAGGCGAAACTATGGCTACACCTTC
>TRBJ2-5|TRBD2|TRBV29-1|many
CSVETRTSGSETQYF
TGCAGCGTTGAAACCCGAACTAGCGGGTCGGAGACCCAGTACTTC
>TRBJ2-3|TRBD2|TRBV3-1|-
CASSHEVGTSGGTDTQYF
TGTGCCAGCAGCCACGAAGTGGGGACTAGCGGGGGTACAGATACGCAGTATTTT
>TRBJ1-2|TRBD1|TRBV12-3/TRBV12-4|-
CASSLTGQGIVGYTF
TGTGCCAGCAGTTTAACCGGACAGGGAATTGTTGGCTACACCTTC
>TRBJ2-7|-|TRBV11-2|-
CASGRISDSSYEQYF
TGTGCCAGTGGCAGGATCAGCGATAGCTCCTACGAGCAGTACTTC
>TRBJ2-7|TRBD1|TRBV7-6|few
CASSPGQGVVGEQYF
TGTGCCAGCAGCCCTGGACAGGGGGTAGTGGGGGAGCAGTACTTC
>TRBJ1-1|-|TRBV20-1|-
CSAKQGGTEAFF
TGCAGTGCTAAACAGGGAGGCACTGAAGCTTTCTTT
>TRBJ2-3|-|TRBV6-5|-
CASSYGRVGDTQYF
TGTGCCAGCAGTTACGGCAGGGTAGGAGATACGCAGTATTTT
>TRBJ2-7|TRBD1|TRBV28|-
CASSLIGTGTSYEQYF
TGTGCCAGCAGCCTGATCGGGACAGGGACATCCTACGAGCAGTACTTC